This entry concerns a single T cell receptor beta chain. V lost 4 bases and J lost 2; bases outside the gene matches: 7. This CDR3 is 16 amino acids long. CDR1 LGHNA and CDR2 YNFKEQ come from the germline V gene. These data are taken from a study of blood T cell repertoires in COVID-19. As originally analysed: For nucleated cells, counts were estimated from reference gene primer amplification. The assay was immunoSEQ multiplex PCR, and TCRdb's table has in-frame clones only and misses some. V and J calls and clone size are given by that table; D and trimming were obtained from the DNA. The table includes 250,000 to 300,000 clones, about 90% detected once.

Sequenced input: PBMCs or T cells enriched from blood (not recorded which). This clonotype was sampled from a human donor in a cohort exposed to, infected with or recovered from COVID-19 (not recorded which). The donor label of this sample is uncertain. The chain employs TRBV4-2 and TRBJ2-2; 7 nucleotides agree with TRBD2. CDR3 in amino acids: CASSRTGTTNTGELFF. The CDR3, as DNA: TGTGCCAGCAGCCGAACCGGGACTACCAACACCGGGGAGCTGTTTTTT.